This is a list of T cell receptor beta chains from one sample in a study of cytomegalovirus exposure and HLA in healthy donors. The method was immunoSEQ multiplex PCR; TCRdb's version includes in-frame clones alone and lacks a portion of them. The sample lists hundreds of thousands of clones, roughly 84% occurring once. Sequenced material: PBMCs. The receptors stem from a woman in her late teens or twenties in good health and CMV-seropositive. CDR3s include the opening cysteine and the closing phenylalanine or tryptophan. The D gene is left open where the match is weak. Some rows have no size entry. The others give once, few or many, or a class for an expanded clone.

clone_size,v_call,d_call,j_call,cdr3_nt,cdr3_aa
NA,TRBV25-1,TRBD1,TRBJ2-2,TGTGCCAGCAGCCCTCGGACAGGGGCCACCGGGGAGCTGTTTTTT,CASSPRTGATGELFF
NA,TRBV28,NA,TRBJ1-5,TGTGCCAGCAGTACTTATAGCAATCAGCCCCAGCATTTT,CASSTYSNQPQHF
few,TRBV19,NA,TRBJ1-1,TGTGCCAGTAGTAACCAGGGGAACACTGAAGCTTTCTTT,CASSNQGNTEAFF
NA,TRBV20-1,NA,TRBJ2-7,TGCAGGATGATGGGAGGTAACGAGCAGTACTTC,CRMMGGNEQYF
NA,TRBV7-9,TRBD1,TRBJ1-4,TGTGCCAGCAGCTACAGGGGTATCGGGGAAAAACTGTTTTTT,CASSYRGIGEKLFF
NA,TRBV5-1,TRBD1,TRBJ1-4,TGCGCCAGTTGTACAGGGGAACACCTTCGTCCTGAAAAACTGTTTTTT,CASCTGEHLRPEKLFF
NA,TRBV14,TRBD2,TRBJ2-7,TGTGCCAGCAGCCACGGACTAGCGGGAGTGGGGCAGTACTTC,CASSHGLAGVGQYF
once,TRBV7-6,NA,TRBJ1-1,TGTGCCAGCAGCTTAGGTACAGGGAACACTGAAGCTTTCTTT,CASSLGTGNTEAFF
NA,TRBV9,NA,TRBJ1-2,TGTGCCAGCAGCGTAGAGCCGGCTAACTATGGCTACACCTTC,CASSVEPANYGYTF
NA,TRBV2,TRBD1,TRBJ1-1,TGTGCCAGCAGTGGGACAGGGATGAACACTGAAGCTTTCTTT,CASSGTGMNTEAFF
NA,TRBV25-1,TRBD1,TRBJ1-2,TGTGCCAGCAGTGATTCCACGGGACAGGGGGTTTATGGCTACACCTTC,CASSDSTGQGVYGYTF
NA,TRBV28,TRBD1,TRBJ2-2,TGTGCCAGTGACAGGGGCTTAGGGTACAACACCGGGGAGCTGTTTTTT,CASDRGLGYNTGELFF
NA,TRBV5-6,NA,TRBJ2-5,TGTGCCAGCAGCCCAGCCGGAGTATGGGCCCAGTACTTC,CASSPAGVWAQYF
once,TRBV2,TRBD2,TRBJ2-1,TGTGCCAGCAGTAAAACGACTAGCGGGAATGAGCAGTTCTTC,CASSKTTSGNEQFF
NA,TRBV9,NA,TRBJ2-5,TGTGCCAGCACAGCGAGCTCCCACCAAGAGACCCAGTACTTC,CASTASSHQETQYF
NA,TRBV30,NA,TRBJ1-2,TGTGCCTGGAGGGTAAGGGGTGGCTACACCTTC,CAWRVRGGYTF
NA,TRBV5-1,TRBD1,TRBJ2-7,TGCGCCAGGCGTATTCCGGGACAGGGACTCGACGAGCAGTACTTC,CARRIPGQGLDEQYF
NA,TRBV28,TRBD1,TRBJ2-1,TGTGCCAGCAGTTTTCGACAGGGGGCGCCCTACAATGAGCAGTTCTTC,CASSFRQGAPYNEQFF
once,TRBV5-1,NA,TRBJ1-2,TGCGCCAGCAGCTTGTTGGGGGGTAACTATGGCTACACCTTC,CASSLLGGNYGYTF
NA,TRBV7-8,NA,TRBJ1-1,TGTGCCAGCAGCCTCTTGTACTTTGAAGCTTTCTTT,CASSLLYFEAFF